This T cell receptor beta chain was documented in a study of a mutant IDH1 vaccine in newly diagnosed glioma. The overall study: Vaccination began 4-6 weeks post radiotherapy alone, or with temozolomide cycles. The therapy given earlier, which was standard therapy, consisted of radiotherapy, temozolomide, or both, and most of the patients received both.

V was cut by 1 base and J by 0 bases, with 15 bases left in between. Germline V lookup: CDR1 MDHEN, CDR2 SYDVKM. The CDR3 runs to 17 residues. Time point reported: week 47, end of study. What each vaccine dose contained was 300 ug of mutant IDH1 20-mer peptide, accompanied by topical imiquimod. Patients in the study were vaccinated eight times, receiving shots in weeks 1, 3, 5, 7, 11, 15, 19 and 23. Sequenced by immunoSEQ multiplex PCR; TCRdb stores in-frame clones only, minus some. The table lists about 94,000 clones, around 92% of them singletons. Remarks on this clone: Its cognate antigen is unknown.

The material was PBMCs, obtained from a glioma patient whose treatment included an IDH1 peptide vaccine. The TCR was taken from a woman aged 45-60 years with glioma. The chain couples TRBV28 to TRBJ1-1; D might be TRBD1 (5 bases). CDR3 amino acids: CASSLYGRGALNTEAFF. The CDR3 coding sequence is TGTGCCAGCAGTTTATATGGACGTGGGGCTCTGAACACTGAAGCTTTCTTT.